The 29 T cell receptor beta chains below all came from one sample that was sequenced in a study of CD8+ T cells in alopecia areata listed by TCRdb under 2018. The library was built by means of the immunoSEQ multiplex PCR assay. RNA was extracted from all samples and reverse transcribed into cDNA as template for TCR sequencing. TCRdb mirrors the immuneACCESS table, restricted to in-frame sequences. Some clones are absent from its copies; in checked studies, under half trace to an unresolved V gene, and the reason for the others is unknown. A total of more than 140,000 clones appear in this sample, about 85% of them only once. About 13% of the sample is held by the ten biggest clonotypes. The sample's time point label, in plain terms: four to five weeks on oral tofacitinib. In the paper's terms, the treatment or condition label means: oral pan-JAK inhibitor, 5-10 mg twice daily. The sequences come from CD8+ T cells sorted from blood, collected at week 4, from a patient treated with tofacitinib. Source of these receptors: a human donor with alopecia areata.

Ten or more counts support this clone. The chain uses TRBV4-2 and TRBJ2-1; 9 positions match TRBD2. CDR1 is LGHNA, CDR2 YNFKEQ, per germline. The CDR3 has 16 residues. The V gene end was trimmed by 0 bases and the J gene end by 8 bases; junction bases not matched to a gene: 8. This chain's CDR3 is CASSQESSSGVYEQFF. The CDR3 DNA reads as TGTGCCAGCAGCCAAGAGTCGTCTAGCGGGGTCTATGAGCAGTTCTTC.

Here the CDR3 reads CSVYSDGQYF. DNA for the CDR3: TGCAGCGTCTACAGCGACGGGCAGTACTTC. The chain combines TRBV29-1 with TRBJ2-7; D gene uncertain. Trimming removed 6 bases at V and 9 bases at J, with 12 bases between. The CDR3 runs 10 residues. Germline CDR1 is SQVTM and CDR2 is ANQGSEA.

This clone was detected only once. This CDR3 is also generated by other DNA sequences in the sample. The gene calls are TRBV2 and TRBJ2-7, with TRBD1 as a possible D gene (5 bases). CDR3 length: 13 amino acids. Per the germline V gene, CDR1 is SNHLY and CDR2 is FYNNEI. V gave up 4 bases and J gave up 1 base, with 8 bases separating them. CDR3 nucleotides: TGTGCCAGCAGTGGAGACAGTTCCTACGAGCAGTACTTC. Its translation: CASSGDSSYEQYF.

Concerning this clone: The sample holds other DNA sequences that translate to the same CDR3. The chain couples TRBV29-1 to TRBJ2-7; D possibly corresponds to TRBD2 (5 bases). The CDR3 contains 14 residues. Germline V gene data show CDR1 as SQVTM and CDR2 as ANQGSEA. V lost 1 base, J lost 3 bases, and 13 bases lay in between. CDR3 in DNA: TGCAGCGTTGAAGGTCTAGCAGGTGACTACGAGCAGTACTTC. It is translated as CSVEGLAGDYEQYF.

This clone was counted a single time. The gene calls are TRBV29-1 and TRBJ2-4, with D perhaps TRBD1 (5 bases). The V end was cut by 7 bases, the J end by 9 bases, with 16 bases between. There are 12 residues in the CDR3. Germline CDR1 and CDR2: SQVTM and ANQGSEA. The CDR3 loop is CSAGPDNPIQYF. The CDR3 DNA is TGCAGCGCTGGACCGGACAACCCCATTCAGTACTTC.

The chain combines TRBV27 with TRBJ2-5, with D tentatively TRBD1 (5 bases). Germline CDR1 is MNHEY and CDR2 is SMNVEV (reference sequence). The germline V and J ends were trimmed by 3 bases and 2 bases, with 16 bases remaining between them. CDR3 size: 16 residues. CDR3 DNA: TGTGCCAGCAGTTTCGGTACAGGCGAACTACAAGAGACCCAGTACTTC. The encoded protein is CASSFGTGELQETQYF.

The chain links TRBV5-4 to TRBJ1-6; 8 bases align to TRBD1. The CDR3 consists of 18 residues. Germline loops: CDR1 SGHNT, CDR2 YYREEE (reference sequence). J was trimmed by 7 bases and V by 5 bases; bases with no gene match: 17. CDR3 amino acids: CASSTDRGGPIGNSPLHF. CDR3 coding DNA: TGTGCCAGCAGTACTGACAGGGGAGGGCCTATAGGGAATTCACCCCTCCACTTT.

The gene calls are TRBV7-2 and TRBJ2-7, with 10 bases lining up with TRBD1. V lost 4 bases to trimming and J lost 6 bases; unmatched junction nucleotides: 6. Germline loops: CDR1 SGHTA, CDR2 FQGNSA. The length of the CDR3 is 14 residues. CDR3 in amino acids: CASSSTGTGVEQYF. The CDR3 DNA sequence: TGTGCCAGCAGCTCAACCGGGACAGGGGTCGAGCAGTACTTC.

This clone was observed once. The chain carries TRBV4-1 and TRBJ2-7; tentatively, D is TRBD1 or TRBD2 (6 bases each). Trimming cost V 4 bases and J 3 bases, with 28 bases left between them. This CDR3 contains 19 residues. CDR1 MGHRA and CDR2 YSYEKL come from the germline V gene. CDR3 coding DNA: TGCGCCAGCAGCCCAGTCCTCAAGGGGGATGGGGGGCGCATCTACGAGCAGTACTTC. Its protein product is CASSPVLKGDGGRIYEQYF.

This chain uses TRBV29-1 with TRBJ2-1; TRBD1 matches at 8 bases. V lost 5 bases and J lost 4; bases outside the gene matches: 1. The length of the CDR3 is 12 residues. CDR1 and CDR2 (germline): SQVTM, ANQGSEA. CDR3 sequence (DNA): TGCAGCGTTCGGGACAGGTACAATGAGCAGTTCTTC. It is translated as CSVRDRYNEQFF.

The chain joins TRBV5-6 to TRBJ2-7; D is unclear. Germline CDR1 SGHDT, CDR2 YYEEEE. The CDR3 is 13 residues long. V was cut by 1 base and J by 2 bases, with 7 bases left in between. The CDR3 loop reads CASSLTVTYEQYF. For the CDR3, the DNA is TGTGCCAGCAGCTTGACAGTAACCTACGAGCAGTACTTC.

The CDR3 sequence is CASSPRTSSTDTQYF. The DNA for the CDR3 is TGCGCCAGCAGCCCTCGGACATCTAGCACAGATACGCAGTATTTT. The chain is built from TRBV5-1 and TRBJ2-3, with a possible D match to TRBD1 (5 bases). Germline V gene lookup returns CDR1 SGHRS and CDR2 YFSETQ. The CDR3 extends over 15 amino acids. V lost 4 bases, J lost 0 bases, and 12 bases lay in between.

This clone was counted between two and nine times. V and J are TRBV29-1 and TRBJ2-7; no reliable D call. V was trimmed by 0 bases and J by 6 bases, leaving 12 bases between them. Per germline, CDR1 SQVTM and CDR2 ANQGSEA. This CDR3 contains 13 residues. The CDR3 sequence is CSVEDKRAPEQYF. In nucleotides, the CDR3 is TGCAGCGTTGAAGATAAACGAGCCCCCGAGCAGTACTTC.

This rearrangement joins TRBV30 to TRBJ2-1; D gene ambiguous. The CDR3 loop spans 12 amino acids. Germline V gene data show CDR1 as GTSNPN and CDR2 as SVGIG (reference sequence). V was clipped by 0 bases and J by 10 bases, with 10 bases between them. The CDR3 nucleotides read TGTGCCTGGAGTGTAATGGGCGGCGAGCAGTTCTTC. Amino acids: CAWSVMGGEQFF. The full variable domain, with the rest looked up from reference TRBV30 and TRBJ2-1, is SQTIHQWPATLVQPVGSPLSLECTVEGTSNPNLYWYRQAAGRGLQLLFYSVGIGQISSEVPQNLSASRPQDRQFILSSKKLLLSDSGFYLCAWSVMGGEQFFGPGTRLTVL.

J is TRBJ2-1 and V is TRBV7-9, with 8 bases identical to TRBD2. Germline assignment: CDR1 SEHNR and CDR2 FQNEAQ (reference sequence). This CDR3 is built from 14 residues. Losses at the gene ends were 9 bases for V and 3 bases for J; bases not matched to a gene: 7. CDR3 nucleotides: TGTGCCAGTTCAGCGGGGGCCCTCTACAATGAGCAGTTCTTC. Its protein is CASSAGALYNEQFF.

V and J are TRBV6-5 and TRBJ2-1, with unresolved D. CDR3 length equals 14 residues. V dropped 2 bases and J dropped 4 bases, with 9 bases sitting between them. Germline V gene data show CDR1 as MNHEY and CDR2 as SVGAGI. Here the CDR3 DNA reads TGTGCCAGCAGTTACACTGGGGATTACAATGAGCAGTTCTTC. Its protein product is CASSYTGDYNEQFF.

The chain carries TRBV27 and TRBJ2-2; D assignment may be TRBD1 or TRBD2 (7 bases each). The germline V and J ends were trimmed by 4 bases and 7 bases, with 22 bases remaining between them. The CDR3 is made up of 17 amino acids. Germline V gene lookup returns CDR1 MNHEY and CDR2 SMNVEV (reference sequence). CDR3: CASSSLPGRGRSGELFF. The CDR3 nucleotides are TGTGCCAGCAGTTCCCTCCCGGGGAGGGGGCGGAGCGGGGAGCTGTTTTTT.

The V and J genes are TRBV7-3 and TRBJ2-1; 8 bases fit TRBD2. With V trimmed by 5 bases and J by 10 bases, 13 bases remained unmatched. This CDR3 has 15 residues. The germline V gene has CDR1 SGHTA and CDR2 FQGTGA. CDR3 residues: CASSHSGTGDMEQFF. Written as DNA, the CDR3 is TGTGCCAGCAGCCATAGCGGGACCGGAGATATGGAGCAGTTCTTC.

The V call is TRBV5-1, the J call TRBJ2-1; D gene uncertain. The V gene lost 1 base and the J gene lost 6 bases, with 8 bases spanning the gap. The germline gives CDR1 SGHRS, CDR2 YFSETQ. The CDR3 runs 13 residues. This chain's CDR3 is CASSLLPANEQFF. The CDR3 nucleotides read TGCGCCAGCAGCTTGTTGCCCGCCAATGAGCAGTTCTTC.

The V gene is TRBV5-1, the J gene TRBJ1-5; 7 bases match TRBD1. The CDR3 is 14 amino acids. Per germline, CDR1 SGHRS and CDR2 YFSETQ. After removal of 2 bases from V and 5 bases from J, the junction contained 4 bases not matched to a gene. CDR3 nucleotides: TGCGCCAGCAGCTTCACAGGGGAGGATCAGCCCCAGCATTTT. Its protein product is CASSFTGEDQPQHF.

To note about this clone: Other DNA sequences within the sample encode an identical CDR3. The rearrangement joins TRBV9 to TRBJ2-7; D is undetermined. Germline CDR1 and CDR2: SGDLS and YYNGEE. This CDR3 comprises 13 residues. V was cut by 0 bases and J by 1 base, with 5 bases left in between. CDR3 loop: CASSVGGSYEQYF. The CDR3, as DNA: TGTGCCAGCAGCGTAGGGGGATCCTACGAGCAGTACTTC.

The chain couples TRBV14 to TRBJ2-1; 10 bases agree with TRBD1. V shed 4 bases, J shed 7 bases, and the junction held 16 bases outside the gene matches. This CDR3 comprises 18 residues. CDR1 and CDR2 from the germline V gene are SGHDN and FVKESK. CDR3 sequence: CASSLTDRGLYGWNEQFF. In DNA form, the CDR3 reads TGTGCCAGCAGCCTAACCGACAGGGGGCTATATGGGTGGAATGAGCAGTTCTTC. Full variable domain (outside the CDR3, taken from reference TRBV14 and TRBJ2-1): EAGVTQFPSHSVIEKGQTVTLRCDPISGHDNLYWYRRVMGKEIKFLLHFVKESKQDESGMPNNRFLAERTGGTYSTLKVQPAELEDSGVYFCASSLTDRGLYGWNEQFFGPGTRLTVL.

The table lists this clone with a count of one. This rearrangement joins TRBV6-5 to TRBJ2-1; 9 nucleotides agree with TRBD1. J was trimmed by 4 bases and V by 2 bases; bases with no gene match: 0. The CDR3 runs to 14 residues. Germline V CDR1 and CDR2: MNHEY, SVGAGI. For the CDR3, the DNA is TGTGCCAGCAGTTACGGGACAGGGTACAATGAGCAGTTCTTC. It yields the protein CASSYGTGYNEQFF.

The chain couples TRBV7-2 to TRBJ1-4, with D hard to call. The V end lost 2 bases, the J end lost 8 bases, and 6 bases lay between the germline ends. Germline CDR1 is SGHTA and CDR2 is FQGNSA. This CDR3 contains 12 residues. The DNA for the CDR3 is TGTGCCAGCAGCTTATTGGGGGAAAAACTGTTTTTT. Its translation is CASSLLGEKLFF. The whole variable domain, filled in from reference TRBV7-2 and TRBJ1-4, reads GAGVSQSPSNKVTEKGKDVELRCDPISGHTALYWYRQSLGQGLEFLIYFQGNSAPDKSGLPSDRFSAERTGGSVSTLTIQRTQQEDSAVYLCASSLLGEKLFFGSGTQLSVL.

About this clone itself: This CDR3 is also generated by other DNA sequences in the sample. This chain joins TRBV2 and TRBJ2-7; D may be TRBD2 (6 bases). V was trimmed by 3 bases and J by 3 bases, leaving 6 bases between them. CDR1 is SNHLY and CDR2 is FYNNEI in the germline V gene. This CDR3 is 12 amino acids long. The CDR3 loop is CASSETSYEQYF. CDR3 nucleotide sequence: TGTGCCAGCAGTGAGACTAGCTACGAGCAGTACTTC.

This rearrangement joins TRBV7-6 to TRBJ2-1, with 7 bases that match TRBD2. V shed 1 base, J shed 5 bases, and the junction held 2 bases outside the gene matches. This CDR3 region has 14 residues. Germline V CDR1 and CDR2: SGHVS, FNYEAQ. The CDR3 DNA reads TGTGCCAGCAGCTTAGGGGGGGGGAACAATGAGCAGTTCTTC. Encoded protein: CASSLGGGNNEQFF.

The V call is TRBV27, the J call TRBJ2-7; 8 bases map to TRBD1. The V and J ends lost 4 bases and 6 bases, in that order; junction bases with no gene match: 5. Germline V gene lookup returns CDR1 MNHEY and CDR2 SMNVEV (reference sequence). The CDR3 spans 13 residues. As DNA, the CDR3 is TGTGCCAGCAGTTCCTCGACAGGGGCCGAGCAGTACTTC. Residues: CASSSSTGAEQYF.

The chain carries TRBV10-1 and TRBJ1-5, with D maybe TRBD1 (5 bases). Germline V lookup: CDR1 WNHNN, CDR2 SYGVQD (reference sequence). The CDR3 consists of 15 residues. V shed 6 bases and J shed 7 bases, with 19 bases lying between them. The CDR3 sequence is CASRIQLLEGQPQHF. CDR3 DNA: TGCGCCAGCAGAATACAGCTACTGGAGGGGCAGCCCCAGCATTTT.

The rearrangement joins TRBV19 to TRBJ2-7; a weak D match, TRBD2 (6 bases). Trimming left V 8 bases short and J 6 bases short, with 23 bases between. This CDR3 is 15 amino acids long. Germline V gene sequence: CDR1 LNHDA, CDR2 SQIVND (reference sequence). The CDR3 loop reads CASPYSPVRGGEQYF. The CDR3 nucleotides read TGTGCCAGTCCATATTCCCCCGTTCGGGGAGGCGAGCAGTACTTC.